What follows are 29 T cell receptor beta chains derived from one specimen sequenced in a study of T cell responses to AZD1222 COVID-19 vaccine. Libraries were prepared by immunoSEQ multiplex PCR; TCRdb keeps only in-frame clonotypes and omits some of them. The sample lists roughly 180,000 clones, around 88% occurring once. The starting material was peripheral blood, obtained on day 0 of AZD1222 vaccination. Every receptor here comes from an adult in good health.

This clone was seen a few times. This chain connects TRBV28 to TRBJ1-5; no clear D gene. Germline CDR1 MDHEN, CDR2 SYDVKM. CDR3 length: 12 amino acids. V lost 8 bases to trimming and J lost 2 bases, with 7 bases between them. This chain's CDR3 is CASSKGNQPQHF. The CDR3 DNA is TGTGCCAGCTCCAAGGGCAATCAGCCCCAGCATTTT.

The chain has TRBV19 and TRBJ1-6, with no clear D. The CDR3 is 14 residues long. V dropped 7 bases and J dropped 8 bases, with 15 bases sitting between them. The germline V gene encodes CDR1 LNHDA and CDR2 SQIVND (reference sequence). The CDR3 sequence: CASTHGPKDSPLHF. In DNA, the CDR3 is TGTGCCAGTACCCATGGTCCGAAGGATTCACCCCTCCACTTT.

The chain employs TRBV2 and TRBJ1-5; D remains ambiguous. The germline CDR1 and CDR2 sequences are SNHLY and FYNNEI. V lost 1 base and J 3 bases, leaving 10 bases between the germline ends. This CDR3 is built from 15 residues. This chain's CDR3 is CASSEGWQDNQPQHF. CDR3 coding DNA: TGTGCCAGCAGTGAAGGTTGGCAGGACAATCAGCCCCAGCATTTT.

The gene calls are TRBV6-2 or TRBV6-3 and TRBJ1-1; D not resolved. This CDR3 spans 15 amino acids. V was pared by 1 base and J by 1 base, with 10 bases between. The germline gives CDR1 MNHEY, CDR2 SVGEGT. The CDR3 DNA reads TGTGCCAGCAGTTACTACGGCCGAGGGAACACTGAAGCTTTCTTT. Encoded protein: CASSYYGRGNTEAFF.

The genes are TRBV2 and TRBJ1-5, with a tentative D call TRBD1 (5 bases). V shed 6 bases and J shed 1 base, with 13 bases lying between them. Per the germline V gene, CDR1 is SNHLY and CDR2 is FYNNEI. The CDR3 runs to 15 residues. This CDR3 reads CASSLRGVSNQPQHF. The CDR3 DNA reads as TGTGCCAGCAGCCTCCGGGGGGTAAGCAATCAGCCCCAGCATTTT. Full variable domain (remainder filled in from reference TRBV2 and TRBJ1-5): EPEVTQTPSHQVTQMGQEVILRCVPISNHLYFYWYRQILGQKVEFLVSFYNNEISEKSEIFDDQFSVERPDGSNFTLKIRSTKLEDSAMYFCASSLRGVSNQPQHFGDGTRLSIL.

CDR3 sequence: CASSLWGSSYNEQFF. The CDR3 DNA follows: TGTGCCAGCAGCTTATGGGGGTCCTCCTACAATGAGCAGTTCTTC. This chain joins TRBV7-2 and TRBJ2-1; D may be TRBD1 or TRBD2 (5 bases each). CDR1 is SGHTA and CDR2 is FQGNSA in the germline V gene. Trimming took off 2 bases at V and 0 bases at J, with 8 bases between the two ends. This CDR3 comprises 15 residues.

V is TRBV10-3 and J is TRBJ2-3; 12 bases are shared with TRBD2. Per germline, CDR1 ENHRY and CDR2 SYGVKD. After removal of 5 bases from V and 1 base from J, the junction contained 10 bases not matched to a gene. This CDR3 has 18 residues. The CDR3 sequence: CAISPATSGRSGTDTQYF. The CDR3 nucleotides are TGTGCCATCAGTCCAGCGACTAGCGGGAGATCGGGCACAGATACGCAGTATTTT.

This rearrangement joins TRBV6-2 or TRBV6-3 to TRBJ2-2; 7 nucleotides line up with TRBD2. J gave up 3 bases and V 5 bases, and 6 bases lay outside the gene matches. CDR1 is MNHEY and CDR2 is SVGEGT in the germline V gene. The CDR3 is made up of 15 amino acids. For the CDR3, the DNA is TGTGCCAGCAGTGGAAGCGGGGTGTACACCGGGGAGCTGTTTTTT. Translation gives CASSGSGVYTGELFF.

A single count supports this clone. The J gene is TRBJ2-1, the V gene TRBV6-5; 8 positions agree with TRBD2. Looked up from germline, CDR1 is MNHEY and CDR2 is SVGAGI. This CDR3 contains 12 residues. V lost 7 bases to trimming and J lost 10 bases; unmatched junction nucleotides: 6. The CDR3 DNA reads TGTGCCAGCATGGGACTAGACGACGAGCAGTTCTTC. The encoded protein is CASMGLDDEQFF.

The rearrangement links TRBV3-1 (or the pseudogene TRBV3-2) to TRBJ2-7; a weak D match, TRBD1 (6 bases). Germline V gene sequence: CDR1 LGHDT, CDR2 YNNKEL (reference sequence). This CDR3 has 16 amino acids. V was shortened by 4 bases and J by 2 bases, with 18 bases between the two germline ends. CDR3 coding DNA: TGTGCCAGCAGCCCCCTTGCCAGGGGCTGGACCTACGAGCAGTACTTC. This encodes CASSPLARGWTYEQYF.

V usage is TRBV6-5 and J usage is TRBJ1-5, with D perhaps TRBD1 (5 bases). The CDR3 length is 15 residues. Trimming shortened V by 2 bases and J by 7 bases, and 15 bases separated the two germline ends. The germline V gene has CDR1 MNHEY and CDR2 SVGAGI. The CDR3 DNA sequence: TGTGCCAGCAGTTACCGGTGGGGGAGAGGCCAGCCCCAGCATTTT. Translated: CASSYRWGRGQPQHF.

The chain joins TRBV5-6 to TRBJ1-5; D perhaps matches TRBD1 (6 bases). The CDR3 has 14 amino acids. V dropped 0 bases and J dropped 11 bases, with 15 bases sitting between them. Germline CDR1 reads SGHDT; CDR2 reads YYEEEE. CDR3 residues: CASSLAGGASAQHF. CDR3 nucleotides: TGTGCCAGCAGCTTGGCCGGGGGGGCATCGGCCCAGCATTTT.

J is TRBJ1-1 and V is TRBV7-9, with D tentatively TRBD1 (5 bases). V lost 5 bases to trimming and J lost 0 bases, with 10 bases between them. Germline CDR1 reads SEHNR; CDR2 reads FQNEAQ (reference sequence). The CDR3 length is 14 residues. CDR3 region: CASSEGPLNTEAFF. CDR3 DNA: TGTGCCAGCAGCGAGGGACCGTTGAACACTGAAGCTTTCTTT.

J is TRBJ2-1 and V is TRBV25-1; 10 bases line up with TRBD2. Germline V gene data show CDR1 as MGHDK and CDR2 as SYGVNS. CDR3 length equals 17 residues. Unmatched junction bases numbered 10, after V lost 4 bases and J lost 4 bases. In DNA form, the CDR3 reads TGTGCCAGCAGTGGTGAAGCGGGAGGGCCTCGGTACAATGAGCAGTTCTTC. Protein: CASSGEAGGPRYNEQFF.

This chain connects TRBV11-2 to TRBJ2-2; D gene unclear. From germline, CDR1 is SGHAT and CDR2 FQNNGV. The CDR3 spans 12 residues. Trimming left V 4 bases short and J 5 bases short, with 5 bases between. The CDR3 spells CASSSNTGELFF. CDR3 DNA: TGTGCCAGCAGCTCTAATACCGGGGAGCTGTTTTTT.

The V and J genes are TRBV7-3 and TRBJ2-1; the D is unclear. Germline CDR1 SGHTA, CDR2 FQGTGA. Deletions cut 5 bases from V and 2 bases from J, with 19 bases between. CDR3 length: 17 amino acids. In DNA, the CDR3 is TGTGCCAGCAGCGCCCCGGGTGGGGAAACTACCTACAATGAGCAGTTCTTC. Its translation is CASSAPGGETTYNEQFF. Full variable domain (remainder filled in from reference TRBV7-3 and TRBJ2-1): GAGVSQTPSNKVTEKGKYVELRCDPISGHTALYWYRQSLGQGPEFLIYFQGTGAADDSGLPNDRFFAVRPEGSVSTLKIQRTERGDSAVYLCASSAPGGETTYNEQFFGPGTRLTVL.

The chain couples TRBV5-6 to TRBJ1-3; perhaps TRBD1 as D (5 bases). The germline V gene has CDR1 SGHDT and CDR2 YYEEEE. The CDR3 totals 15 residues. V was cut by 4 bases and J by 2 bases, with 13 bases left in between. CDR3 sequence reads: CASSPGTLPGNTIYF. In DNA, the CDR3 is TGTGCCAGCAGCCCCGGGACTCTCCCTGGAAACACCATATATTTT.

This clone was found once. The chain employs TRBV6-5 and TRBJ1-2; 8 nucleotides match TRBD1. The ends lost 6 bases at V and 6 bases at J; junction bases unmatched: 3. This CDR3 contains 12 residues. Germline V gene data show CDR1 as MNHEY and CDR2 as SVGAGI. CDR3 protein: CASSRQGNGYTF. The DNA for the CDR3 is TGTGCCAGCAGCCGACAGGGGAATGGCTACACCTTC.

As DNA, the CDR3 is TGTGCCAGCAGCTCGGACAGGGAATCAGATACGCAGTATTTT. It encodes CASSSDRESDTQYF. The chain has TRBV9 and TRBJ2-3; 8 bases line up with TRBD1. The CDR3 loop spans 14 amino acids. Germline V lookup: CDR1 SGDLS, CDR2 YYNGEE. With 4 bases clipped from V and 4 bases from J, the junction kept 5 bases outside the gene matches.

The chain uses TRBV29-1 and TRBJ2-7; unclear D gene. The CDR3 is 12 amino acids. Germline values: CDR1 SQVTM, CDR2 ANQGSEA. Trimming took 7 bases from V and 0 from J, leaving 10 bases between them. The CDR3 here is CSARTVSYEQYF. DNA of the CDR3: TGCAGCGCCCGGACGGTCTCCTACGAGCAGTACTTC.

This chain links TRBV5-1 with TRBJ1-6; 8 bases align to TRBD1. Germline CDR1 SGHRS, CDR2 YFSETQ. This CDR3 spans 13 amino acids. Trimming took 4 bases from V and 6 from J; bases not matched to a gene: 0. As DNA, the CDR3 is TGCGCCAGCAGCGGACAGGGTAATTCACCCCTCCACTTT. Its protein product is CASSGQGNSPLHF.

The V call is TRBV25-1, the J call TRBJ1-3; a possible D gene is TRBD1 (6 bases). This CDR3 contains 16 residues. Trimming took off 2 bases at V and 1 base at J, with 12 bases between the two ends. Germline V CDR1 and CDR2: MGHDK, SYGVNS. The CDR3 DNA reads TGTGCCAGCAGTGAAAGTGGACAGCTGTCTGGAAACACCATATATTTT. Its protein product is CASSESGQLSGNTIYF.

This sequence joins TRBV6-2 or TRBV6-3 and TRBJ2-1; a weak D match, TRBD1 (5 bases). In germline, CDR1 is MNHEY, CDR2 SVGEGT. The CDR3 extends over 13 amino acids. V was cut by 2 bases and J by 10 bases, with 12 bases left in between. CDR3 sequence (DNA): TGTGCCAGCAGTTACGGGGCCCGGAACGAGCAGTTCTTC. It translates to CASSYGARNEQFF.

CDR3 sequence: CASSLDQRGGYNEQFF. The DNA for the CDR3 is TGTGCCAGCAGCTTGGATCAGCGGGGGGGTTACAATGAGCAGTTCTTC. V usage is TRBV5-4 and J usage is TRBJ2-1, with 10 bases aligning to TRBD2. Germline assignment: CDR1 SGHNT and CDR2 YYREEE (reference sequence). The CDR3 runs to 16 residues. Trimming took 0 bases from V and 4 from J; bases not matched to a gene: 4.

The rearrangement uses TRBV29-1 and TRBJ1-5, with 10 nucleotides matching TRBD1. With 7 bases clipped from V and 1 base from J, the junction kept 16 bases outside the gene matches. CDR3 length equals 18 residues. The V gene's germline CDR1 is SQVTM and CDR2 ANQGSEA. CDR3 DNA: TGCAGCGGCGTAACGGGACAGGGGAGTATGGGAAGCAATCAGCCCCAGCATTTT. Translation gives CSGVTGQGSMGSNQPQHF.

The gene calls are TRBV6-4 and TRBJ1-5; D possibly corresponds to TRBD1 (5 bases). The germline V gene has CDR1 MRHNA and CDR2 SNTAGT. Trimming shortened V by 3 bases and J by 2 bases, and 11 bases separated the two germline ends. CDR3 length equals 15 residues. CDR3 sequence: CASSERGGGNQPQHF. CDR3 DNA sequence: TGTGCCAGCAGTGAGAGGGGTGGGGGCAATCAGCCCCAGCATTTT.

The chain couples TRBV5-4 to TRBJ1-5; D is undetermined. CDR3 size: 13 residues. Germline lookup yields CDR1 SGHNT and CDR2 YYREEE (reference sequence). V shed 4 bases and J shed 4 bases, with 9 bases lying between them. CDR3 nucleotides: TGTGCCAGCAGCCCGGACTGGAATCAGCCCCAGCATTTT. Translation gives CASSPDWNQPQHF.

CDR3 region: CASSPSSGFLSYEQYF. Written as DNA, the CDR3 is TGTGCCAGCAGCCCCTCGAGCGGGTTCCTTTCCTACGAGCAGTACTTC. This chain uses TRBV3-1 (or the pseudogene TRBV3-2) with TRBJ2-7, with D possibly TRBD2 on 6 matching bases. The germline gives CDR1 LGHDT, CDR2 YNNKEL (reference sequence). The V and J ends lost 4 bases and 1 base respectively, with 17 bases between them. The CDR3 contains 16 residues.

This chain uses TRBV19 with TRBJ2-1; D is undetermined. Looked up from germline, CDR1 is LNHDA and CDR2 is SQIVND (reference sequence). The CDR3 runs 12 residues. DNA for the CDR3: TGTGCGGCCCGCGGCGGACACAATGAGCAGTTCTTC. Translation gives CAARGGHNEQFF.